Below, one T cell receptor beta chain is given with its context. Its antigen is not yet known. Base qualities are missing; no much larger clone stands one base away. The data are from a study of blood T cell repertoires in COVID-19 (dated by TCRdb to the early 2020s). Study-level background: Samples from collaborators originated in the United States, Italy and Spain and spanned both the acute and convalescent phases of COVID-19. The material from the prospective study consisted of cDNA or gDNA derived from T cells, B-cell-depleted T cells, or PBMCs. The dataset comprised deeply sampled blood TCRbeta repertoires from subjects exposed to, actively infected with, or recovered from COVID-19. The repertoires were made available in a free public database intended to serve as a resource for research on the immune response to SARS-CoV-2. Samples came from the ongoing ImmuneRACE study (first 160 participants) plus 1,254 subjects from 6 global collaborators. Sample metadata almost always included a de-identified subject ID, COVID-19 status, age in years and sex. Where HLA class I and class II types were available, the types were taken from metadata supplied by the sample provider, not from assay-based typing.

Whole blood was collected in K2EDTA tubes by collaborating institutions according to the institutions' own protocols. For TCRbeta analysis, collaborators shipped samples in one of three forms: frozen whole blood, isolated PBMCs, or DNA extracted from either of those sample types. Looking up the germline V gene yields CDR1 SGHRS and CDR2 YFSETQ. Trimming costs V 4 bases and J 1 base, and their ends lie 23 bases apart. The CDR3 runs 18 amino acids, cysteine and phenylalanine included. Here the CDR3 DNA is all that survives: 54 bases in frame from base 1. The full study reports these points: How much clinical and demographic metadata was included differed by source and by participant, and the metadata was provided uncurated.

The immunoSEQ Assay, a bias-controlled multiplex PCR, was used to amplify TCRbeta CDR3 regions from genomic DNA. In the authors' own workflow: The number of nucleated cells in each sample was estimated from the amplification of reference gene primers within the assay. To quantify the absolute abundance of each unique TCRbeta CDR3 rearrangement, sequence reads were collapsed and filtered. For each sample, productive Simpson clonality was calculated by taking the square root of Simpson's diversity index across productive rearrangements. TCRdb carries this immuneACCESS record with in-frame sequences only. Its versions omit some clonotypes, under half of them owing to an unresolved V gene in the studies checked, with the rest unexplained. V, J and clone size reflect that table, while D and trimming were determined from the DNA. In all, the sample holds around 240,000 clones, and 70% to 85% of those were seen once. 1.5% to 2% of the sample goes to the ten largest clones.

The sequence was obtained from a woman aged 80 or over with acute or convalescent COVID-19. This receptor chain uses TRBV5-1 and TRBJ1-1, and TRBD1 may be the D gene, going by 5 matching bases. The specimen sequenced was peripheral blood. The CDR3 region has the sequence CASSRNPTQGGRNTEAFF. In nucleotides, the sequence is TGCGCCAGCAGCCGAAACCCAACCCAGGGAGGTCGGAACACTGAAGCTTTCTTT.